Below are 29 T cell receptor beta chains sequenced from a single sample in a study of T cell repertoires in cytomegalovirus infection. One entry per CDR3 protein, called by TCRdb with MiXCR from the reads. There are roughly 230,000 distinct CDR3 sequences in the sample; approximately 13% occur only once, and approximately 1.8% lies in the top ten. The sample comprised PBMCs. The receptors come from a human donor in good health (CMV status not recorded). Some clones in this sample may be carry-over from other donors' samples.

This chain connects TRBV5-8 to TRBJ2-2; TRBD1 is a possible D gene (6 bases). Germline V lookup: CDR1 SGHTS, CDR2 YDEGEE. V gave up 2 bases and J gave up 6 bases, with 14 bases separating them. CDR3 size: 15 residues. The CDR3 here is CASSLLQGRPGELFF. The CDR3 DNA reads as TGTGCCAGCAGCTTATTACAGGGACGCCCCGGGGAGCTGTTTTTT.

In this sample, this clonotype turned up a few times. The chain couples TRBV5-1 to TRBJ2-1; 14 bases align to TRBD2. Germline V CDR1 and CDR2: SGHRS, YFSETQ. Unmatched junction bases numbered 13, after V lost 4 bases and J lost 10 bases. The CDR3 loop spans 17 amino acids. CDR3 protein: CASSPPLTSGRAGEQFF. Written as DNA, the CDR3 is TGCGCCAGCAGCCCACCTTTGACTAGCGGGAGGGCCGGGGAGCAGTTCTTC.

This clonotype has more than one count but fewer than ten. The chain is built from TRBV18 and TRBJ1-2, with D unresolved. V lost 3 bases and J lost 4, with 15 bases in between. This CDR3 is built from 15 residues. CDR1 is KGHSH and CDR2 is LQKENI in the germline V gene. The CDR3 spells CASSPYNTSVYGYTF. The CDR3 nucleotides are TGTGCCAGCTCACCGTACAATACGAGTGTCTATGGCTACACCTTC.

In this sample, this clonotype turned up many times. CDR3 loop: CASQRGSNQPQHF. CDR3 DNA sequence: TGTGCCAGCCAACGGGGTAGCAATCAGCCCCAGCATTTT. The chain links TRBV7-2 to TRBJ1-5; D gene uncertain. V shed 8 bases and J shed 0 bases, with 8 bases lying between them. The CDR3 spans 13 residues. CDR1 and CDR2 (germline): SGHTA, FQGNSA.

This clonotype has ten or more counts. V usage is TRBV12-3 or TRBV12-4 and J usage is TRBJ1-2; 7 positions agree with TRBD1. The V gene end was trimmed by 6 bases and the J gene end by 3 bases; junction bases not matched to a gene: 7. This CDR3 region has 14 residues. The CDR3 reads CASSSTGSYYGYTF. CDR3 nucleotides: TGTGCCAGCAGCTCGACAGGGTCGTACTATGGCTACACCTTC.

This clonotype was counted only a few times. This chain joins TRBV4-3 and TRBJ1-6; D unclear. The V gene lost 1 base and the J gene lost 10 bases, with 14 bases spanning the gap. The CDR3 is 15 amino acids. Looked up from germline, CDR1 is LGHNA and CDR2 is YSLEER. CDR3 coding DNA: TGCGCCAGCAGCCAAGCTCCGTCTGTGGGCTCACCCCTCCACTTT. Residues: CASSQAPSVGSPLHF.

The V gene is TRBV6-2 or TRBV6-3, the J gene TRBJ2-2; D is undetermined. Trimming took 5 bases from V and 7 from J, leaving 17 bases between them. Per the germline V gene, CDR1 is MNHEY and CDR2 is SVGEGT. The CDR3 sequence is 15 residues long. The CDR3 sequence is CASSTTILVGGELFF. CDR3 coding DNA: TGTGCCAGCAGTACTACCATCCTCGTGGGCGGGGAGCTGTTTTTT.

This clonotype was seen a handful of times. The chain uses TRBV15 and TRBJ1-5, with D possibly being TRBD1 (5 bases). The germline V and J ends were trimmed by 0 bases and 6 bases, with 9 bases remaining between them. The CDR3 has 14 amino acids. Germline V gives CDR1 LNHNV, CDR2 YYDKDF (reference sequence). The CDR3 spells CATSRDWGIQPQHF. In nucleotides, the CDR3 is TGTGCCACCAGCAGAGATTGGGGGATTCAGCCCCAGCATTTT.

The genes are TRBV29-1 and TRBJ1-2; D possibly corresponds to TRBD1 (6 bases). Between the trimmed V and J ends, which lost 5 bases and 4 bases, there was a span of 14 bases. The CDR3 covers 13 residues. Germline V CDR1 and CDR2: SQVTM, ANQGSEA. The DNA for the CDR3 is TGCAGCGTTTCAGACAGGAACCTCTATGGCTACACCTTC. This encodes CSVSDRNLYGYTF. The full variable domain, rest sourced from reference TRBV29-1 and TRBJ1-2, is SAVISQKPSRDICQRGTSLTIQCQVDSQVTMMFWYRQQPGQSLTLIATANQGSEATYESGFVIDKFPISRPNLTFSTLTVSNMSPEDSSIYLCSVSDRNLYGYTFGSGTRLTVV.

This clonotype was found many times. This chain connects TRBV7-2 to TRBJ2-7; no clear D. V lost 5 bases, J lost 4 bases, and 9 bases lay in between. Germline V gene data show CDR1 as SGHTA and CDR2 as FQGNSA. This CDR3 comprises 12 residues. DNA of the CDR3: TGTGCCAGCAGCGTCGGACGGTACGAGCAGTACTTC. It is translated as CASSVGRYEQYF.

This clonotype has more than one count but fewer than ten. V and J are TRBV20-1 and TRBJ2-3; 9 nucleotides agree with TRBD1. The junction had 4 bases not matched to a gene; V was cut back by 5 bases and J by 4 bases. The CDR3 extends over 13 amino acids. CDR1 is DFQATT and CDR2 is SNEGSKA in the germline V gene (reference sequence). Here the CDR3 DNA reads TGCAGTGCTGGGGGACAGGGTGCAGATACGCAGTATTTT. Translation gives CSAGGQGADTQYF.

This chain connects TRBV30 to TRBJ2-7; 7 positions match TRBD1. Trimming at V came to 3 bases and at J to 5 bases, leaving 7 bases not matched to a gene. There are 13 residues in the CDR3. The germline V gene has CDR1 GTSNPN and CDR2 SVGIG (reference sequence). The CDR3 reads CAWRGRGQDEQYF. CDR3 sequence (DNA): TGTGCCTGGAGGGGAAGGGGGCAGGACGAGCAGTACTTC.

There are many counts of this clonotype. The genes are TRBV7-8 and TRBJ1-1; D unclear. V was shortened by 1 base and J by 1 base, with 10 bases between the two germline ends. The CDR3 has 15 residues. The germline gives CDR1 SGHVS, CDR2 FQNEAQ. CDR3 nucleotide sequence: TGTGCCAGCAGCTTAGTGCCCCGCCAGAACACTGAAGCTTTCTTT. Protein: CASSLVPRQNTEAFF.

The chain recombines TRBV28 with TRBJ2-7; 8 bases map to TRBD1. V shed 9 bases and J 5 bases; nucleotides not matched to a gene: 6. From germline, CDR1 is MDHEN and CDR2 SYDVKM. This CDR3 has 12 amino acids. The CDR3 DNA reads as TGTGCCAGTGACAGGGGTTTCGACGAGCAGTACTTC. Translating gives CASDRGFDEQYF.

This clonotype has at least ten counts. V is TRBV7-2 and J is TRBJ1-2; 8 bases align to TRBD1. Trimming took 5 bases from V and 8 from J; bases not matched to a gene: 10. Per the germline V gene, CDR1 is SGHTA and CDR2 is FQGNSA. The CDR3 has 14 amino acids. CDR3 coding DNA: TGTGCCAGCAGCCAACAACAGGGGGTGTTAGGCTACACCTTC. Translating gives CASSQQQGVLGYTF.

This clonotype was seen many times. This chain connects TRBV7-3 to TRBJ2-1; TRBD2 matches 7 bases. Trimming removed 8 bases from V and 8 bases from J; junction bases left unmatched: 6. Germline CDR1 and CDR2: SGHTA and FQGTGA. The CDR3 is 12 residues long. The DNA for the CDR3 is TGTGCCAGCGGAGGTAGCGGGCATGAGCAGTTCTTC. Translated, it gives CASGGSGHEQFF.

The sample holds a few counts of this clonotype. The chain combines TRBV6-5 with TRBJ2-1; TRBD2 agrees at 12 bases. Germline CDR1 MNHEY, CDR2 SVGAGI. Trimming cost V 2 bases and J 0 bases; bases outside gene matches: 2. CDR3 length: 17 amino acids. The CDR3 here is CASSYLTSGSSYNEQFF. CDR3 DNA: TGTGCCAGCAGTTACCTGACTAGCGGGAGCTCCTACAATGAGCAGTTCTTC.

In this sample, this clonotype turned up a few times. This chain connects TRBV15 to TRBJ2-7, with 11 bases matching TRBD1. The V gene's germline CDR1 is LNHNV and CDR2 YYDKDF (reference sequence). This CDR3 contains 15 residues. V trimming: 5 bases; J trimming: 5 bases; junction bases outside the gene matches: 8. CDR3 sequence reads: CATSHRTGGPNEQYF. Here the CDR3 DNA reads TGTGCCACCAGCCACCGGACAGGGGGCCCCAACGAGCAGTACTTC.

This clonotype appeared many times. V is TRBV7-2 and J is TRBJ2-7, with TRBD1 as a possible D gene (6 bases). CDR3 length: 14 amino acids. Trimming stripped 4 bases from V and 1 base from J, with 11 bases between. From germline, CDR1 is SGHTA and CDR2 FQGNSA. CDR3 sequence reads: CASSSNRESYEQYF. Written as DNA, the CDR3 is TGTGCCAGCAGCTCCAACAGGGAATCCTACGAGCAGTACTTC. The full variable domain, rest sourced from reference TRBV7-2 and TRBJ2-7, is GAGVSQSPSNKVTEKGKDVELRCDPISGHTALYWYRQSLGQGLEFLIYFQGNSAPDKSGLPSDRFSAERTGGSVSTLTIQRTQQEDSAVYLCASSSNRESYEQYFGPGTRLTVT.

This clonotype appeared many times. V usage is TRBV5-6 and J usage is TRBJ1-1; D is perhaps TRBD1 (6 bases). The germline gives CDR1 SGHDT, CDR2 YYEEEE. With 1 base removed from V and 5 bases from J, the gap between germline ends came to 12 bases. The length of the CDR3 is 14 residues. CDR3 coding DNA: TGTGCCAGCAGCTTGATCAGGGGTGATACTGAAGCTTTCTTT. It yields the protein CASSLIRGDTEAFF.

This clonotype was detected ten times or more. The chain is built from TRBV19 and TRBJ2-1; TRBD2 aligns across 10 bases. The CDR3 is 18 residues long. The V gene end was trimmed by 5 bases and the J gene end by 6 bases; junction bases not matched to a gene: 16. Germline loops: CDR1 LNHDA, CDR2 SQIVND (reference sequence). This CDR3 reads CASSPRGGSGRKVNEQFF. For the CDR3, the DNA is TGTGCCAGTAGTCCCCGGGGTGGTAGCGGGAGGAAGGTCAATGAGCAGTTCTTC.

Notes on this clonotype: Since a much larger clone is just one base distant, this may be a read error. This chain connects TRBV19 to TRBJ2-2; 10 bases agree with TRBD1. Germline CDR1 reads LNHDA; CDR2 reads SQIVND (reference sequence). This CDR3 is 17 amino acids long. V was clipped by 5 bases and J by 6 bases; unmatched bases: 12. CDR3 sequence (DNA): TGTGCCAGTAGTTCTAAACCGGGACAGGGGTCGGCCGGGGAGCTGTTTTTT. It translates to CASSSKPGQGSAGELFF. Combining the CDR3 with reference TRBV19 and TRBJ2-2 gives the whole variable domain DGGITQSPKYLFRKEGQNVTLSCEQNLNHDAMYWYRQDPGQGLRLIYYSQIVNDFQKGDIAEGYSVSREKKESFPLTVTSAQKNPTAFYLCASSSKPGQGSAGELFFGEGSRLTVL.

Only a few counts were recorded for this clonotype. The V call is TRBV5-1, the J call TRBJ2-2, with D hard to call. The V gene's germline CDR1 is SGHRS and CDR2 YFSETQ. This CDR3 is built from 15 residues. V was trimmed by 0 bases and J by 2 bases, leaving 8 bases between them. The CDR3 coding sequence is TGCGCCAGCAGCTTGGAGTTTGGCAACACCGGGGAGCTGTTTTTT. This codes for CASSLEFGNTGELFF.

This clonotype was detected many times. This chain uses TRBV25-1 with TRBJ2-7; D is tentatively TRBD1 or TRBD2 (5 bases each). V was trimmed by 4 bases and J by 6 bases, leaving 13 bases between them. Germline-derived CDR1 and CDR2 are MGHDK and SYGVNS. The length of the CDR3 is 13 residues. In DNA, the CDR3 is TGTGCCAGCAGTGGGACGGGGACCTCCGAGCAGTACTTC. This encodes CASSGTGTSEQYF.

This clonotype was seen at least ten times. The chain couples TRBV4-2 to TRBJ2-5, with 7 bases matching TRBD1. With V trimmed by 2 bases and J by 2 bases, 8 bases remained unmatched. CDR3 length: 16 amino acids. Germline V gene data show CDR1 as LGHNA and CDR2 as YNFKEQ. CDR3 in DNA: TGTGCCAGCAGCCAACAGACAGGGTTAGGACAAGAGACCCAGTACTTC. Translated: CASSQQTGLGQETQYF.

This clonotype was seen ten or more times. The V and J genes are TRBV28 and TRBJ2-1; possibly TRBD2 for D (5 bases). This CDR3 is 13 amino acids long. Germline CDR1 reads MDHEN; CDR2 reads SYDVKM. The germline V and J ends were trimmed by 7 bases and 5 bases, with 12 bases remaining between them. The DNA for the CDR3 is TGTGCCAGCACTAGCCCCGGGGACAATGAGCAGTTCTTC. This sequence encodes CASTSPGDNEQFF.

Ten or more counts support this clonotype. This chain links TRBV6-2 or TRBV6-3 with TRBJ2-3; 12 bases align to TRBD2. The CDR3 extends over 17 amino acids. V lost 4 bases, J lost 3 bases, and 8 bases stayed unmatched. Germline CDR1 reads MNHEY; CDR2 reads SVGEGT. The CDR3 nucleotides read TGTGCCAGCAGTTCAATCGTACTAGCGGGAGGAACAGATACGCAGTATTTT. Protein product: CASSSIVLAGGTDTQYF.

Concerning this clonotype itself: The conserved closing phenylalanine or tryptophan is absent in this CDR3, likely reflecting a read error. This chain joins TRBV19 and TRBJ2-1, with 7 nucleotides matching TRBD1. Germline V gene sequence: CDR1 LNHDA, CDR2 SQIVND (reference sequence). The CDR3 covers 13 residues. The V gene end was trimmed by 6 bases and the J gene end by 10 bases; junction bases not matched to a gene: 9. CDR3 nucleotide sequence: TGTGCCAGTAGAAACACAGGGGCGGAAGAGCAGTTCTTA. Protein product: CASRNTGAEEQFL.

V and J are TRBV20-1 and TRBJ2-5, with TRBD1 identical over 8 bases. The V segment lost 6 bases and the J segment 4 bases; nucleotides outside the gene matches: 10. CDR1 is DFQATT and CDR2 is SNEGSKA in the germline V gene (reference sequence). This CDR3 has 14 residues. CDR3 amino acids: CSAEDRALIETQYF. In DNA, the CDR3 is TGCAGTGCCGAGGACAGGGCCCTTATAGAGACCCAGTACTTC.